The 6 T cell receptor beta chains given below trace back to one sample, sequenced in a study of T cells in localized non-small cell lung cancer. Profiled with immunoSEQ multiplex PCR; TCRdb holds only in-frame clones, not every one. This table has 35,000 to 40,000 clones, roughly 92% appearing once. The specimen comprised peripheral blood, sampled before any cancer treatment. These receptors all stem from a female donor older than 55 with stage I lung adenocarcinoma.

The chain uses TRBV7-9 and TRBJ1-2; D remains ambiguous. Germline V gene lookup returns CDR1 SEHNR and CDR2 FQNEAQ (reference sequence). The CDR3 totals 11 residues. V was shortened by 8 bases and J by 13 bases, with 17 bases between the two germline ends. The CDR3 region is CASGSEGSGTF. CDR3 DNA: TGTGCCAGCGGTAGCGAAGGATCGGGCACCTTC.

V and J are TRBV11-1 and TRBJ2-2, with 7 bases fitting TRBD1. The CDR3 length is 16 residues. From germline, CDR1 is SGHAT and CDR2 FQDESV (reference sequence). With 4 bases clipped from V and 0 bases from J, the junction kept 5 bases outside the gene matches. CDR3 protein: CASSWGQRPNTGELFF. In DNA, the CDR3 is TGTGCCAGCAGCTGGGGACAGAGACCGAACACCGGGGAGCTGTTTTTT.

V usage is TRBV19 and J usage is TRBJ2-2; 9 nucleotides agree with TRBD2. The CDR3 spans 17 residues. Germline V lookup: CDR1 LNHDA, CDR2 SQIVND (reference sequence). V was clipped by 1 base and J by 1 base; unmatched bases: 4. Here the CDR3 reads CASSIGAGGLNTGELFF. In nucleotides, the CDR3 is TGTGCCAGTAGTATAGGAGCGGGGGGCCTGAACACCGGGGAGCTGTTTTTT.

For the CDR3, the DNA is TGTGCCAGCAGCCTAAACGGACAGACGAACACTGAAGCTTTCTTT. Translation gives CASSLNGQTNTEAFF. This rearrangement joins TRBV7-3 to TRBJ1-1; TRBD1 might be the D (6 bases). This CDR3 contains 15 residues. The germline V gene has CDR1 SGHTA and CDR2 FQGTGA. V lost 5 bases and J lost 1, with 14 bases in between.

The chain links TRBV2 to TRBJ1-3; perhaps TRBD1 as D (5 bases). The V and J ends lost 1 base and 4 bases respectively, with 8 bases between them. The CDR3 is 14 amino acids. Germline CDR1 reads SNHLY; CDR2 reads FYNNEI. CDR3 sequence reads: CASSEEGRGNTIYF. DNA of the CDR3: TGTGCCAGCAGTGAAGAGGGGAGAGGAAACACCATATATTTT.

The chain combines TRBV2 with TRBJ1-4; D remains ambiguous. This CDR3 has 15 residues. Germline V lookup: CDR1 SNHLY, CDR2 FYNNEI. V shed 8 bases and J shed 8 bases, with 21 bases lying between them. The CDR3 sequence: CASGRSPGFAEKLFF. The CDR3 nucleotides are TGTGCCAGCGGGCGGTCCCCCGGGTTCGCGGAAAAACTGTTTTTT.